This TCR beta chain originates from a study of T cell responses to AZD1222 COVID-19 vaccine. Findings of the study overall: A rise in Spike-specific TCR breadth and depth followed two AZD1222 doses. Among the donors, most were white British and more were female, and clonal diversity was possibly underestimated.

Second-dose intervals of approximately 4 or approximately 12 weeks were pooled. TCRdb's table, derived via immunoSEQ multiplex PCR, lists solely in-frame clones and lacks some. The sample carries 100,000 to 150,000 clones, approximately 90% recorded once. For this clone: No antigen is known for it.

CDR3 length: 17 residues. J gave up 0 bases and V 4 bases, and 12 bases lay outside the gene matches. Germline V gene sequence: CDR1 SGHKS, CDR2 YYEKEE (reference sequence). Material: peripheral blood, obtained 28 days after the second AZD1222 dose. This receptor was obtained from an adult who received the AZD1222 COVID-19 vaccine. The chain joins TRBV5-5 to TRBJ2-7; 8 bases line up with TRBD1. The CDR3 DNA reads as TGTGCCAGCAGCCGGAGGGGGCCGACAGGGGACTCCTACGAGCAGTACTTC. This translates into CASSRRGPTGDSYEQYF.